Each of the 24 T cell receptor beta chains below was sequenced from the same sample in a study of T cell responses to AZD1222 COVID-19 vaccine. Repertoires were generated with immunoSEQ multiplex PCR, while TCRdb's copy carries only in-frame clones and drops some. The data show 65,000 to 90,000 clones, with 89% seen just once and approximately 9.3% held by the top ten. The sample was peripheral blood, taken 28 days after the second AZD1222 dose. These receptor sequences come from an adult who received the AZD1222 COVID-19 vaccine.

The count of this clone is one. The chain is built from TRBV11-2 and TRBJ1-2; D might be TRBD1 (5 bases). The germline V gene encodes CDR1 SGHAT and CDR2 FQNNGV. The CDR3 covers 13 residues. V shed 5 bases and J shed 5 bases, with 12 bases lying between them. In DNA form, the CDR3 reads TGTGCCAGCAGCCCGATCAGGGAGTATGGCTACACCTTC. Its translation: CASSPIREYGYTF.

The V and J genes are TRBV30 and TRBJ1-2; a weak D match, TRBD1 (5 bases). In germline, CDR1 is GTSNPN, CDR2 SVGIG (reference sequence). The CDR3 has 12 amino acids. V lost 4 bases and J 7 bases, leaving 13 bases between the germline ends. DNA for the CDR3: TGTGCCTGGACCGCCGGGCAGGGTGGCTACACCTTC. Translation gives CAWTAGQGGYTF.

The chain is built from TRBV15 and TRBJ2-2; D is ambiguous. Looked up from germline, CDR1 is LNHNV and CDR2 is YYDKDF (reference sequence). The CDR3 has 17 residues. V lost 1 base and J 3 bases, leaving 15 bases between the germline ends. For the CDR3, the DNA is TGTGCCACCAGCAGAGGGCTCTACCCCGGAGACACCGGGGAGCTGTTTTTT. Translating it yields CATSRGLYPGDTGELFF.

A remark on this clone: The same CDR3 is also encoded by other DNA sequences in this sample. The chain couples TRBV6-5 to TRBJ2-3; 8 nucleotides align to TRBD2. CDR3 length: 14 residues. The V gene's germline CDR1 is MNHEY and CDR2 SVGAGI. The V segment lost 0 bases and the J segment 5 bases; nucleotides outside the gene matches: 1. The CDR3 reads CASSYSRGGDTQYF. In DNA, the CDR3 is TGTGCCAGCAGTTACTCCCGGGGGGGAGATACGCAGTATTTT.

The V gene is TRBV19, the J gene TRBJ2-7, with a weak D call TRBD1 (6 bases). This CDR3 has 14 residues. The germline V and J ends were trimmed by 7 bases and 1 base, with 14 bases remaining between them. Germline values: CDR1 LNHDA, CDR2 SQIVND (reference sequence). The CDR3 DNA reads TGTGCCAGTAAAGCCCAGGGGCGTTCCTACGAGCAGTACTTC. Its translation is CASKAQGRSYEQYF. Together with reference TRBV19 and TRBJ2-7, the CDR3 gives the full variable domain: DGGITQSPKYLFRKEGQNVTLSCEQNLNHDAMYWYRQDPGQGLRLIYYSQIVNDFQKGDIAEGYSVSREKKESFPLTVTSAQKNPTAFYLCASKAQGRSYEQYFGPGTRLTVT.

V is TRBV29-1 and J is TRBJ2-3; the match to TRBD2 covers 8 bases. V was clipped by 4 bases and J by 5 bases; unmatched bases: 5. Germline-derived CDR1 and CDR2 are SQVTM and ANQGSEA. The CDR3 runs to 13 residues. CDR3 nucleotide sequence: TGCAGCGTTGGCGGGGGGCGAGGAGATACGCAGTATTTT. As protein: CSVGGGRGDTQYF.

This chain links TRBV6-6 with TRBJ1-3, with D perhaps TRBD1 (5 bases). From germline, CDR1 is MNHNY and CDR2 SVGAGI (reference sequence). Trimming cost V 7 bases and J 3 bases, with 16 bases left between them. The length of the CDR3 is 15 residues. DNA of the CDR3: TGTGCCAGCAATAACGGGGGAGGATTTGGAAACACCATATATTTT. It encodes CASNNGGGFGNTIYF.

This clone was recorded only once. V usage is TRBV2 and J usage is TRBJ1-2, with D uncertain. V was cut by 7 bases and J by 3 bases, with 9 bases left in between. This CDR3 spans 12 amino acids. CDR1 is SNHLY and CDR2 is FYNNEI in the germline V gene. The CDR3: CASMMADYGYTF. Written as DNA, the CDR3 is TGTGCCAGCATGATGGCAGACTATGGCTACACCTTC.

V is TRBV5-1 and J is TRBJ2-3; the D gene could be TRBD1 or TRBD2 (6 bases each). Germline assignment: CDR1 SGHRS and CDR2 YFSETQ. The length of the CDR3 is 15 residues. The germline V and J ends were trimmed by 3 bases and 2 bases, with 13 bases remaining between them. As DNA, the CDR3 is TGCGCCAGCAGCTGGAATTGGGGGGCCACAGATACGCAGTATTTT. Its protein is CASSWNWGATDTQYF. Full variable domain (rest looked up from reference TRBV5-1 and TRBJ2-3): KAGVTQTPRYLIKTRGQQVTLSCSPISGHRSVSWYQQTPGQGLQFLFEYFSETQRNKGNFPGRFSGRQFSNSRSEMNVSTLELGDSALYLCASSWNWGATDTQYFGPGTRLTVL.

This sequence joins TRBV29-1 and TRBJ1-1; no clear D. CDR3 size: 15 residues. V was clipped by 0 bases and J by 0 bases, with 11 bases between them. Germline values: CDR1 SQVTM, CDR2 ANQGSEA. DNA of the CDR3: TGCAGCGTTGAAGACGGCTCCGTCATGAACACTGAAGCTTTCTTT. As protein: CSVEDGSVMNTEAFF.

V gene TRBV5-1 combines with J gene TRBJ2-5; possible D gene TRBD2, 7 bases. Germline CDR1 SGHRS, CDR2 YFSETQ. The ends were cut back, 0 bases at V and 4 bases at J, with 13 bases in the middle. The CDR3 sequence is 15 residues long. The CDR3 here is CASSLDPGGGETQYF. The CDR3 DNA sequence: TGCGCCAGCAGCTTGGACCCGGGGGGCGGAGAGACCCAGTACTTC.

This rearrangement joins TRBV7-2 to TRBJ1-3; TRBD1 agrees at 7 bases. The V and J ends lost 5 bases and 2 bases, in that order; junction bases with no gene match: 6. Germline V gene lookup returns CDR1 SGHTA and CDR2 FQGNSA. This CDR3 is built from 15 residues. The CDR3: CASSPDRVPGNTIYF. The CDR3 bases are TGTGCCAGCAGCCCTGACAGGGTTCCTGGAAACACCATATATTTT. Drawing the rest from reference TRBV7-2 and TRBJ1-3, the complete variable domain is GAGVSQSPSNKVTEKGKDVELRCDPISGHTALYWYRQSLGQGLEFLIYFQGNSAPDKSGLPSDRFSAERTGGSVSTLTIQRTQQEDSAVYLCASSPDRVPGNTIYFGEGSWLTVV.

The V and J genes are TRBV19 and TRBJ1-1; possibly TRBD1 for D (5 bases). V was trimmed by 5 bases and J by 9 bases, leaving 19 bases between them. CDR1 is LNHDA and CDR2 is SQIVND in the germline V gene (reference sequence). This CDR3 has 14 residues. The CDR3 DNA is TGTGCCAGTAGTCCAGGGCATACGGGGCGGAAAGCTTTCTTT. This encodes CASSPGHTGRKAFF.

This chain uses TRBV2 with TRBJ2-1; 7 nucleotides line up with TRBD2. V was pared by 4 bases and J by 10 bases, with 4 bases of the junction left unmatched. CDR1 and CDR2 (germline): SNHLY, FYNNEI. The CDR3 length is 12 residues. CDR3: CASSVWGGEQFF. DNA of the CDR3: TGTGCCAGCAGTGTATGGGGGGGGGAGCAGTTCTTC.

This chain joins TRBV19 and TRBJ1-2; D gene ambiguous. V shed 5 bases and J shed 4 bases, with 5 bases lying between them. This CDR3 region has 11 residues. Germline V CDR1 and CDR2: LNHDA, SQIVND (reference sequence). The CDR3 protein is CASSPGYGYTF. In nucleotides, the CDR3 is TGTGCCAGTAGTCCTGGCTATGGCTACACCTTC.

The chain carries TRBV4-2 and TRBJ2-3, with TRBD2 matching 7 bases. The CDR3 has 19 amino acids. Germline values: CDR1 LGHNA, CDR2 YNFKEQ. Unmatched junction bases numbered 13, after V lost 0 bases and J lost 1 base. The CDR3 loop reads CASSQDRPSGGGGTDTQYF. The CDR3 region has the DNA TGTGCCAGCAGCCAAGATCGGCCTAGCGGCGGAGGGGGCACAGATACGCAGTATTTT.

V gene TRBV19 combines with J gene TRBJ1-5; possible D gene TRBD1, 6 bases. Trimming cost V 5 bases and J 1 base, with 18 bases left between them. This CDR3 region has 17 residues. Germline V gives CDR1 LNHDA, CDR2 SQIVND (reference sequence). The CDR3 coding sequence is TGTGCCAGTAGTGGGCACCAGGGGCAGATCAGCAATCAGCCCCAGCATTTT. Translated: CASSGHQGQISNQPQHF.

This clone was counted once. The chain employs TRBV6-5 and TRBJ1-1; unclear D gene. The germline V gene has CDR1 MNHEY and CDR2 SVGAGI. V was pared by 2 bases and J by 0 bases, with 7 bases between. CDR3 length equals 14 residues. The CDR3 DNA follows: TGTGCCAGCAGTTACGATGGAGTGAACACTGAAGCTTTCTTT. Translation gives CASSYDGVNTEAFF.

The chain combines TRBV9 with TRBJ2-1; D is possibly TRBD2 (7 bases). Germline-derived CDR1 and CDR2 are SGDLS and YYNGEE. V gave up 4 bases and J gave up 3 bases, with 14 bases separating them. This CDR3 is built from 15 residues. The CDR3 DNA is TGTGCCAGCAGCCGATCGGGGGGCAACTACAATGAGCAGTTCTTC. This gives the protein CASSRSGGNYNEQFF.

This clone was recorded a few times. The V call is TRBV7-9, the J call TRBJ2-1; D is possibly TRBD1 or TRBD2 (5 bases each). The CDR3 is 15 amino acids. V was trimmed by 3 bases and J by 0 bases, leaving 9 bases between them. CDR1 and CDR2 (germline): SEHNR, FQNEAQ (reference sequence). CDR3: CASSFEGSSYNEQFF. As DNA, the CDR3 is TGTGCCAGCAGCTTTGAGGGGAGCTCCTACAATGAGCAGTTCTTC. The full variable domain, with the rest looked up from reference TRBV7-9 and TRBJ2-1, is DTGVSQNPRHKITKRGQNVTFRCDPISEHNRLYWYRQTLGQGPEFLTYFQNEAQLEKSRLLSDRFSAERPKGSFSTLEIQRTEQGDSAMYLCASSFEGSSYNEQFFGPGTRLTVL.

The chain couples TRBV2 to TRBJ2-5; D uncertain. V lost 7 bases to trimming and J lost 4 bases, with 4 bases between them. The V gene's germline CDR1 is SNHLY and CDR2 FYNNEI. The CDR3 contains 10 residues. The CDR3 nucleotides are TGTGCCAGCAACGTAGAGACCCAGTACTTC. It is translated as CASNVETQYF.

V gene TRBV29-1 combines with J gene TRBJ2-1, with 8 bases fitting TRBD2. From germline, CDR1 is SQVTM and CDR2 ANQGSEA. V was clipped by 8 bases and J by 6 bases; unmatched bases: 6. The CDR3 length is 12 residues. This chain's CDR3 is CSIRRGGNEQFF. In DNA, the CDR3 is TGCAGCATCCGCCGGGGGGGCAATGAGCAGTTCTTC.

J is TRBJ1-6 and V is TRBV13; a weak D match, TRBD1 (5 bases). The germline V gene has CDR1 PRHDT and CDR2 FYEKMQ (reference sequence). The CDR3 runs 17 residues. V lost 3 bases, J lost 1 base, and 13 bases lay in between. This chain's CDR3 is CASSLGQSRSYNSPLHF. The CDR3 DNA is TGTGCCAGCAGCTTGGGGCAGAGCAGGTCCTATAATTCACCCCTCCACTTT.

The J gene is TRBJ1-1, the V gene TRBV29-1, with a possible D match to TRBD1 (6 bases). The V and J ends lost 6 bases and 1 base respectively, with 15 bases between them. There are 14 residues in the CDR3. In germline, CDR1 is SQVTM, CDR2 ANQGSEA. The CDR3 here is CSVRVGASNTEAFF. CDR3 DNA: TGCAGCGTCAGGGTGGGGGCCTCGAACACTGAAGCTTTCTTT.